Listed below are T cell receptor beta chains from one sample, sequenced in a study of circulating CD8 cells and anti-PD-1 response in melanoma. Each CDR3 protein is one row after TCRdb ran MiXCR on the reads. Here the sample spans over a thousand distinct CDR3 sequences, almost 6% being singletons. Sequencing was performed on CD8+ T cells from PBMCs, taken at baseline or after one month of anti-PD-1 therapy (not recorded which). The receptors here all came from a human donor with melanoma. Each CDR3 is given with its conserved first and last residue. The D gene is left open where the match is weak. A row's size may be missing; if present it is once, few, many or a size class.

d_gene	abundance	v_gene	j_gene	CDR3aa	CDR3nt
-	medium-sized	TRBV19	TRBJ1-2	CASSIQTNYGYTF	TGTGCCAGTAGTATCCAGACTAACTATGGCTACACCTTC
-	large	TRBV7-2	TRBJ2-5	CASSSLRIRQETQYF	TGTGCCAGCAGCAGTCTTCGTATACGGCAAGAGACCCAGTACTTC
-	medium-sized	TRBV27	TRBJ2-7	CASSPRTHSQHEQYF	TGTGCCAGCAGTCCACGGACCCACAGCCAGCACGAGCAGTACTTC
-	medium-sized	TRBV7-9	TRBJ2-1	CASSLGVSYNEQFF	TGTGCCAGCAGCTTAGGAGTTTCCTACAATGAGCAGTTCTTC
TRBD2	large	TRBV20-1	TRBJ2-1	CSARDGLAGGTEQFF	TGCAGTGCTAGGGACGGACTAGCGGGGGGGACTGAGCAGTTCTTC
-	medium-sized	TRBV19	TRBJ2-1	CASSRNGDSYNEQFF	TGTGCCAGTAGTAGGAACGGAGACTCCTACAATGAGCAGTTCTTC
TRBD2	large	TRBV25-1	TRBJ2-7	CASSGSGGRYEQYF	TGTGCCAGCAGTGGTAGCGGGGGGCGCTACGAGCAGTACTTC
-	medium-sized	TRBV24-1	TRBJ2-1	CATSDLARGDYNEQFF	TGTGCCACCAGTGATCTGGCCAGGGGTGACTACAATGAGCAGTTCTTC
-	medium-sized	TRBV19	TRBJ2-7	CASSFRIQLEQYF	TGTGCCAGTAGTTTCAGAATCCAACTAGAGCAGTACTTC
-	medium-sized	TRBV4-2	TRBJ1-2	CASSQDDQGRWNGYTF	TGTGCCAGCAGCCAAGATGATCAGGGGCGCTGGAATGGCTACACCTTC
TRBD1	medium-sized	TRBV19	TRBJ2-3	CASKTTGGRTDTQYF	TGTGCCAGTAAAACCACAGGGGGCAGAACAGATACGCAGTATTTT
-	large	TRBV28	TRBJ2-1	CASGDGGISYNEQFF	TGTGCCAGCGGGGATGGAGGTATCTCCTACAATGAGCAGTTCTTC
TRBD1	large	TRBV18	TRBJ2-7	CASSFRQGSSYEQYF	TGTGCCAGCTCGTTCCGACAGGGCAGCTCCTACGAGCAGTACTTC
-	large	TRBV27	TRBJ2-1	CASSLWPGVVNNEQFF	TGTGCCAGCAGTTTATGGCCGGGGGTAGTTAACAATGAGCAGTTCTTC
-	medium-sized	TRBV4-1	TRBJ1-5	CASSQREGRPGNQPQHF	TGCGCCAGCAGCCAACGGGAGGGCCGCCCGGGCAATCAGCCCCAGCATTTT
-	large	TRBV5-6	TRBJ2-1	CASSFRIEQFF	TGTGCCAGCAGCTTCAGGATTGAGCAGTTCTTC
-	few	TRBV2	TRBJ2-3	CASSEPAPDTQYF	TGTGCCAGCAGTGAACCAGCTCCAGATACGCAGTATTTT
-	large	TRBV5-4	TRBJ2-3	CASSPELGGTDTQYF	TGTGCCAGCAGCCCTGAACTAGGCGGCACAGATACGCAGTATTTT
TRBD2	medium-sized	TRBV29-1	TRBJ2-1	CSVEGGNYNEQFF	TGCAGCGTTGAGGGGGGGAACTACAATGAGCAGTTCTTC
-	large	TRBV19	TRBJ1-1	CATLSQREAFF	TGTGCCACCCTATCCCAGAGAGAAGCTTTCTTT
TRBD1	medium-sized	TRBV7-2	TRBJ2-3	CASSSTGGADTQYF	TGTGCCAGCAGCTCTACAGGGGGCGCAGATACGCAGTATTTT
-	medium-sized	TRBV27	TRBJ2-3	CASSPWGSTDTQYF	TGTGCCAGCAGTCCATGGGGGAGCACAGATACGCAGTATTTT
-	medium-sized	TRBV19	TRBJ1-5	CASSMVLRQPQHF	TGTGCCAGTAGTATGGTCTTACGACAGCCCCAGCATTTT
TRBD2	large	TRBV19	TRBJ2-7	CASSIDGTTRGNEQYF	TGTGCCAGTAGTATAGACGGGACTACCCGGGGGAACGAGCAGTACTTC
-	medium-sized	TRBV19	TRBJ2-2	CASSRTGTNTGELFF	TGTGCCAGTAGTAGGACGGGAACTAACACCGGGGAGCTGTTTTTT
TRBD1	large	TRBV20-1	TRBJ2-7	CSARPGQGIYEQYF	TGCAGTGCTAGGCCGGGACAGGGGATCTACGAGCAGTACTTC
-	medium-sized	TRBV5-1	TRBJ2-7	CASSLGGELREQYF	TGCGCCAGCAGCTTGGGCGGGGAGCTGAGAGAGCAGTACTTC
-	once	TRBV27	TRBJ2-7	CASSKQGYEQYF	TGTGCCAGCAGTAAACAGGGCTACGAGCAGTACTTC
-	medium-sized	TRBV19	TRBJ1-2	CASSLQPGANYGYTF	TGTGCCAGTAGTCTCCAACCGGGCGCTAACTATGGCTACACCTTC
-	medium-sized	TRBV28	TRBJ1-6	CASGFRAQSTPLHF	TGTGCCAGTGGGTTCCGGGCTCAAAGTACACCCCTCCACTTT
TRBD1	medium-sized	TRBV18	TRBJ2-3	CASSPRDRNGADTQYF	TGTGCCAGCTCACCCCGGGACAGGAATGGAGCAGATACGCAGTATTTT
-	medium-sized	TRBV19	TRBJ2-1	CASRPRLGRAPNLEQFF	TGTGCCAGTAGGCCGAGACTAGGGCGGGCACCCAATCTTGAGCAGTTCTTC
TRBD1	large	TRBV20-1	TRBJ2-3	CSARELRGNTDTQYF	TGCAGTGCTAGAGAGCTCAGGGGGAACACAGATACGCAGTATTTT
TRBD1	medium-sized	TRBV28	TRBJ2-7	CASSADRDRGVYEQYF	TGTGCCAGCAGTGCTGACCGGGACAGGGGAGTCTACGAGCAGTACTTC
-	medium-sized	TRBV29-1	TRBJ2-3	CSVEVPPGRMF	TGCAGCGTTGAAGTCCCACCCGGACGAATGTTT
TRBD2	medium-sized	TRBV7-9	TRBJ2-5	CASSYRTSGEKETQYF	TGTGCCAGCAGCTACCGGACTAGCGGGGAAAAAGAGACCCAGTACTTC
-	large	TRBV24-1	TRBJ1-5	CATSDLPSNQPQHF	TGTGCCACCAGTGATTTGCCGTCTAATCAGCCCCAGCATTTT
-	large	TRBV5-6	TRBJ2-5	CASSLAAGETQYF	TGTGCCAGCAGCTTGGCCGCGGGAGAGACCCAGTACTTC
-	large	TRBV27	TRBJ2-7	CASSWSEGYEQYF	TGTGCCAGCAGTTGGTCGGAGGGCTACGAGCAGTACTTC
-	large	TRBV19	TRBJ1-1	CASSPTGGWNTEAFF	TGTGCCAGTAGTCCCACCGGAGGGTGGAACACTGAAGCTTTCTTT
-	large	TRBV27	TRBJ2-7	CASSPAAYSYEQYF	TGTGCCAGCAGTCCCGCGGCGTACTCCTACGAGCAGTACTTC
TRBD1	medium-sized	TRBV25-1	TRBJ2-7	CASSETPRQGGSSEQYF	TGTGCCAGCAGTGAAACACCCAGACAGGGCGGTTCGTCCGAGCAGTACTTC
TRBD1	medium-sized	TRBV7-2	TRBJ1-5	CASSQGQGKSQPQHF	TGTGCCAGCAGCCAGGGACAGGGGAAGTCGCAGCCCCAGCATTTT
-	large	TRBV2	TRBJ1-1	CASSEERAEAFF	TGTGCCAGCAGTGAAGAAAGGGCTGAAGCTTTCTTT
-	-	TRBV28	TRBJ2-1	CASSTQPLREQFF	TGTGCCAGCAGTACGCAGCCCCTGAGGGAGCAGTTCTTC
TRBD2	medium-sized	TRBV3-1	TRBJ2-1	CASSPGGGAHEQFF	TGTGCCAGCAGCCCTGGCGGGGGGGCCCATGAGCAGTTCTTC
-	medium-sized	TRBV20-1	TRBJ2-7	CSAPWETTSYEQYF	TGCAGTGCTCCCTGGGAGACTACAAGCTACGAGCAGTACTTC
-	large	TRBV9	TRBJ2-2	CASSVDTRPNTGELFF	TGTGCCAGCAGCGTAGATACGAGGCCCAACACCGGGGAGCTGTTTTTT
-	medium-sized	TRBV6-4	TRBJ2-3	CASSDRPSTDTQYF	TGTGCCAGCAGTGACAGGCCTAGCACAGATACGCAGTATTTT
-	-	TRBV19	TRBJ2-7	CASSITRSSYEQYF	TGTGCCAGTAGTATAACCCGCAGCTCCTACGAGCAGTACTTC
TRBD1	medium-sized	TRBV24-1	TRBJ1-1	CATSDTGDGPEAFF	TGTGCCACCAGTGATACAGGGGACGGACCTGAAGCTTTCTTT
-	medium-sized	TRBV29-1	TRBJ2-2	CSALLGQTGELFF	TGCAGCGCCCTTCTGGGCCAGACCGGGGAGCTGTTTTTT
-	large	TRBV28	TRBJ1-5	CASSPYSQPQHF	TGTGCCAGCAGTCCTTATAGTCAGCCCCAGCATTTT
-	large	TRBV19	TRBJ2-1	CASSVGPRYNEQFF	TGTGCCAGTAGTGTCGGGCCGCGGTACAATGAGCAGTTCTTC
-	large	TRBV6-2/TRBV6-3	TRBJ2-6	CASSPQGEGANVLTF	TGTGCCAGCAGCCCCCAGGGAGAAGGGGCCAACGTCCTGACTTTC
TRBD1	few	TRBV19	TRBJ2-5	CASSTTWDSKETQYF	TGTGCCAGTAGTACCACCTGGGACAGTAAAGAGACCCAGTACTTC
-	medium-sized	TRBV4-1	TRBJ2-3	CASSQDDYQTFSDTQYF	TGCGCCAGCAGCCAAGACGACTATCAGACTTTCTCAGATACGCAGTATTTT